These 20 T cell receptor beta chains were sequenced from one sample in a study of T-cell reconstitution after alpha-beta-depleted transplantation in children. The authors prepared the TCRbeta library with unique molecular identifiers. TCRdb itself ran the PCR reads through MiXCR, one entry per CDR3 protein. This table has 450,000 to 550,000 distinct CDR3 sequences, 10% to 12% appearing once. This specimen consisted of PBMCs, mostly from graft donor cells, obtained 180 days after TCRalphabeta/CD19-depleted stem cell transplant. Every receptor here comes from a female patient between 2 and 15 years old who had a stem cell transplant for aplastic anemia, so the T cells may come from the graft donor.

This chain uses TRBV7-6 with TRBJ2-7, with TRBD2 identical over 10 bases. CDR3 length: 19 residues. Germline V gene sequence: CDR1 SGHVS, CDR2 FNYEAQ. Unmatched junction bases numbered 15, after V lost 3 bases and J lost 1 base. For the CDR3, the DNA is TGTGCCAGCAGCTTGAGGCGGACTAGCGGAAATTCGGCTTCCTACGAGCAGTACTTC. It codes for CASSLRRTSGNSASYEQYF.

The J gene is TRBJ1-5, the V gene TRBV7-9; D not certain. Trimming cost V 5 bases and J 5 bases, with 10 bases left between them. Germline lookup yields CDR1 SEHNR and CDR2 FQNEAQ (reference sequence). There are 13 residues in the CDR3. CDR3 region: CASSQGSYQPQHF. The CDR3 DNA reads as TGTGCCAGCAGCCAAGGGAGTTATCAGCCCCAGCATTTT.

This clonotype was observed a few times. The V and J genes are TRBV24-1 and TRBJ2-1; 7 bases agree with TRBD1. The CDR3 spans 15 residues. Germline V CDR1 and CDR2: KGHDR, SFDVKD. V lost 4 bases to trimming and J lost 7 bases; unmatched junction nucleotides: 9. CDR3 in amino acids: CATSDFRDRVNEQFF. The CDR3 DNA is TGTGCCACCAGTGACTTCCGTGACAGGGTTAATGAGCAGTTCTTC.

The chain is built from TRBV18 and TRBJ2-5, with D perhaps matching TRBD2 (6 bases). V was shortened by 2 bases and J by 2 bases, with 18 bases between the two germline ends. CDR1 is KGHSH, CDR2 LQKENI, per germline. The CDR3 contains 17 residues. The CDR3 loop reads CASSPKVEVGLQETQYF. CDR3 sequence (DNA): TGTGCCAGCTCACCAAAGGTCGAGGTGGGACTGCAAGAGACCCAGTACTTC.

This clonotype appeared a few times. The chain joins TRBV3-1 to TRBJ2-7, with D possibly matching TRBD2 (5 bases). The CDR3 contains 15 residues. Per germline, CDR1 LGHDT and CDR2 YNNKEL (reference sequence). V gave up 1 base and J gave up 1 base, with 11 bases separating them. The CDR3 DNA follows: TGTGCCAGCAGCCAAGGGCGAGCGGCATCCTACGAGCAGTACGTC. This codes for CASSQGRAASYEQYV.

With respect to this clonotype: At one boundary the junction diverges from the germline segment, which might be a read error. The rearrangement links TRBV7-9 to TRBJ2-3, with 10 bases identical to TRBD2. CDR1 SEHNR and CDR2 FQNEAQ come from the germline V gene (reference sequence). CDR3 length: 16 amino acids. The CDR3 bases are TGTGCCAGCAGTTTAGCGGGAGGTTCTAGCACAGATACGCAGTATTTT. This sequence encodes CASSLAGGSSTDTQYF.

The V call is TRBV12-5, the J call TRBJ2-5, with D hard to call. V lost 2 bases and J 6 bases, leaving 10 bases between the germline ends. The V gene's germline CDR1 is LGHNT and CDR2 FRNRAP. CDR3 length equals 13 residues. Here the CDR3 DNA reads TGTGCTAGTGGTTTGTGGGGTTGGCAGACCCAGTACTTC. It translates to CASGLWGWQTQYF.

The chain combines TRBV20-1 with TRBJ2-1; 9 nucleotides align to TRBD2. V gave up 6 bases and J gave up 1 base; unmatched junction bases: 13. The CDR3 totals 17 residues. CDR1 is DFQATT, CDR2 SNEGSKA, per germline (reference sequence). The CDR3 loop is CSARDRLAGISYNEQFF. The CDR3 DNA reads TGCAGTGCACGAGACCGGCTAGCGGGAATATCCTACAATGAGCAGTTCTTC.

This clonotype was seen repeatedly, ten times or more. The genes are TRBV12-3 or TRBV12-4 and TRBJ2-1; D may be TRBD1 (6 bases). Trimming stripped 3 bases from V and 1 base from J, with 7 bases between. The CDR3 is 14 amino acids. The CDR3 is CASSFQGSYNEQFF. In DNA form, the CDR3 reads TGTGCCAGCAGTTTTCAGGGGTCCTACAATGAGCAGTTCTTC.

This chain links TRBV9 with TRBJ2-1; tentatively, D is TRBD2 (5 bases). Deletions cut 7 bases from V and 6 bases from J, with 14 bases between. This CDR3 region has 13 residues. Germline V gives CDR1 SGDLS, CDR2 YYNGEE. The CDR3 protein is CASGELVFNEQFF. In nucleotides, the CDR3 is TGTGCCAGCGGGGAACTAGTCTTCAATGAGCAGTTCTTC.

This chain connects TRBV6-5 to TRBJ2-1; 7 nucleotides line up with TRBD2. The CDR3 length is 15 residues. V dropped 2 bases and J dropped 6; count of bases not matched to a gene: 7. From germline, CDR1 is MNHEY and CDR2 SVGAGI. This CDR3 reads CASSYLTSLANEQFF. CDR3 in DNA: TGTGCCAGCAGTTACCTGACTAGCTTAGCCAATGAGCAGTTCTTC.

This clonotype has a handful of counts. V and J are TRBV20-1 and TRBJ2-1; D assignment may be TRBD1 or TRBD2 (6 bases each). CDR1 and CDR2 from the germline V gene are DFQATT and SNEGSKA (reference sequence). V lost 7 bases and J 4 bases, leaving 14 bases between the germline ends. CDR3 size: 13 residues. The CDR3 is CSVNKGGYNEQFF. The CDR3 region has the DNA TGCAGTGTCAACAAGGGGGGTTACAATGAGCAGTTCTTC.

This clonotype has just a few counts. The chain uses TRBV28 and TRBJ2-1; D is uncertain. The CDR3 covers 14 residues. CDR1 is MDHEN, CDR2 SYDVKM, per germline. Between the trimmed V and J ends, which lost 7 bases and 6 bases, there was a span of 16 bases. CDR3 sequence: CASTPDQFGNEQFF. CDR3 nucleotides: TGTGCCAGCACCCCGGACCAATTTGGCAATGAGCAGTTCTTC.

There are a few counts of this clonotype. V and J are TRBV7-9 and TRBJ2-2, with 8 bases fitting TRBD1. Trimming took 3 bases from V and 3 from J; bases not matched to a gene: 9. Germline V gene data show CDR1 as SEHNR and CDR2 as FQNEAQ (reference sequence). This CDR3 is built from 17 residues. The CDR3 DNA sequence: TGTGCCAGCAGCTTCCCTGGCAGGGGGCAGGACACCGGGGAGCTGTTTTTT. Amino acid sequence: CASSFPGRGQDTGELFF.

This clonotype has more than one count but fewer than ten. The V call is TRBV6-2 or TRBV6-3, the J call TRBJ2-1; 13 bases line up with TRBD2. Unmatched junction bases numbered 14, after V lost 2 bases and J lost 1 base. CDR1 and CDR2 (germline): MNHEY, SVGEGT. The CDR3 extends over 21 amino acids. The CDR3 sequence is CASSYGLVGLAGLPSYNEQFF. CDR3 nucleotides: TGTGCCAGCAGTTACGGCCTCGTGGGACTAGCGGGACTTCCTTCCTACAATGAGCAGTTCTTC.

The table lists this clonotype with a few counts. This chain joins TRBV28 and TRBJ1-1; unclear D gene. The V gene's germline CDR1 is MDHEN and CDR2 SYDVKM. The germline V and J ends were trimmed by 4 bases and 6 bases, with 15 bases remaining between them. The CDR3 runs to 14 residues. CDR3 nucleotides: TGTGCCAGCAGTTCTCCTCAGGCCCCACCTGAAGCTTTCTTT. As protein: CASSSPQAPPEAFF.

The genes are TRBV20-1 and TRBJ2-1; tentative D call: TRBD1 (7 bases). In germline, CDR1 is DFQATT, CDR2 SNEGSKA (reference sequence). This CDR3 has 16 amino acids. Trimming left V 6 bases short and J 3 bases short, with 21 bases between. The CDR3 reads CSASKGARGNYNEQFF. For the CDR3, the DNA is TGCAGTGCCTCCAAGGGGGCTCGCGGGAACTACAATGAGCAGTTCTTC.

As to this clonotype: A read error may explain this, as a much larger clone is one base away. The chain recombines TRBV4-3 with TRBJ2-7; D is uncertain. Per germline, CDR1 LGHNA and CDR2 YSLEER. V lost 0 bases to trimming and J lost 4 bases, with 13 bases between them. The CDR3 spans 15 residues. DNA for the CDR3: TGCGCCAGCAGCCAAGAGGTAGTTTTTTATTACGAGCAGTACTTC. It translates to CASSQEVVFYYEQYF.

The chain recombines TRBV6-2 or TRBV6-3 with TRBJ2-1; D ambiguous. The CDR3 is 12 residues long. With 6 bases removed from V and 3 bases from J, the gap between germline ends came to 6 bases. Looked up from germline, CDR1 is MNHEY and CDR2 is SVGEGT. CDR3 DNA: TGTGCCAGCAGATCCTTCTACAATGAGCAGTTCTTC. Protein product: CASRSFYNEQFF.

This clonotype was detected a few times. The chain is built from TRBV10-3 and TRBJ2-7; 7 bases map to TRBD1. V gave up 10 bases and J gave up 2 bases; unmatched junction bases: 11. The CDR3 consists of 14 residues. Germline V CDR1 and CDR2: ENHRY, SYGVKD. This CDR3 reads CATRTGQTTYEQYF. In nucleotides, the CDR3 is TGTGCCACCCGGACAGGACAGACCACCTACGAGCAGTACTTC.